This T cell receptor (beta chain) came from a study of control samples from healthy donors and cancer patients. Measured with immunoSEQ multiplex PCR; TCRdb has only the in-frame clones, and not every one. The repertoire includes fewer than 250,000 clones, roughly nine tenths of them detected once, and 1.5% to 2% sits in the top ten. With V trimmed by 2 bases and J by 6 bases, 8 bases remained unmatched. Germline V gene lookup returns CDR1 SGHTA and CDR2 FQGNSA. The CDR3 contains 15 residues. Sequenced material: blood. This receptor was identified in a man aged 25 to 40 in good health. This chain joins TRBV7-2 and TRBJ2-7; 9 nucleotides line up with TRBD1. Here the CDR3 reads CASSLKAGQGTEQYF. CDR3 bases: TGTGCCAGCAGCTTAAAGGCCGGACAGGGGACCGAGCAGTACTTC.